This is a list of T cell receptor beta chains from one sample in a study of shared clonotypes between healthy human individuals. Sequencing was performed with immunoSEQ multiplex PCR; in TCRdb, only in-frame clones are kept and a portion is missing. The profile shows about 1.5 million clones, 98% of them singletons. The source material was naive CD4+ T cells sorted from blood. These receptors were taken from a man aged 30 to 39 in good health. Both conserved end residues are trimmed from each CDR3. Each record gives: V gene, J gene, clone size, CDR3 protein. Not every row has a clone size; where given, it reads once, few, many or a size class.

>TRBV5-1|TRBJ2-5|NA
ASSWAGEEETQY
>TRBV5-1|TRBJ2-1|NA
ASSLRVGNNEQF
>TRBV7-9|TRBJ2-7|NA
ASSAEEQY
>TRBV5-1|TRBJ2-2|NA
ASSRQGDTGELF
>TRBV29-1|TRBJ2-7|NA
SATSGKVYEQY
>TRBV5-6|TRBJ1-3|NA
ASTFGSGNTIY
>TRBV5-1|TRBJ2-5|NA
ASSPGLAGIETQY
>TRBV18|NA|NA
ASSPRNSYEQY
>TRBV6-5|TRBJ2-2|once
ASSYRNWETGELF
>TRBV6-5|TRBJ1-1|NA
ASSSTRTANTEAF
>TRBV2|TRBJ2-3|NA
ASLLFMRGSTDTQY
>TRBV4-1|TRBJ1-1|NA
ASSHIPQRPEAF
>TRBV10-1|TRBJ2-3|NA
ASSLAGDDTQY
>TRBV6-6|TRBJ2-5|NA
ASSYPPDRKETQY
>TRBV5-6|TRBJ2-1|NA
ASSLDLGEQF
>TRBV9|TRBJ2-7|NA
ASSPYGDSWNEQY
>TRBV18|TRBJ2-1|NA
ASSPNLAGGGRNEQF
>TRBV7-9|TRBJ2-5|NA
ASSRLSQQETQY
>TRBV5-1|TRBJ2-3|NA
ASSLIQETDTQY
>TRBV10-3|TRBJ2-7|once
ATGIESYEQY
>TRBV18|TRBJ2-3|NA
ASSPGHTSTDTQY
>TRBV14|TRBJ1-2|NA
ASSQDFRGDYGYT